One and the same sample provided the 25 T cell receptor beta chains below, sequenced in a study of blood T cells in healthy people across ages. The use of a sample-barcoded 5' primer and a J-beta primer mix characterized a second PCR of roughly 6 to 12 cycles. TCRdb redid the calling of the 5' RACE reads with MiXCR, one entry per CDR3 protein. The data show about 640,000 distinct CDR3 sequences, roughly 30% seen once. The sequenced sample consisted of blood. These TCRs come from a woman older than 75 in good health.

About this clonotype itself: This may arise from a read error, as a much more abundant clone is one base away. V and J are TRBV28 and TRBJ2-5; the D is unclear. CDR1 and CDR2 (germline): MDHEN, SYDVKM. The CDR3 contains 13 residues. The V and J ends lost 2 bases and 6 bases respectively, with 10 bases between them. CDR3 sequence (DNA): TGTGCCAGCAGTTTAACCCTCGAAAAGACCCAGTACTTC. The encoded protein is CASSLTLEKTQYF. Full variable domain (missing parts from reference TRBV28 and TRBJ2-5): DVKVTQSSRYLVKRTGEKVFLECVQDMDHENMFWYRQDPGLGLRLIYFSYDVKMKEKGDIPEGYSVSREKKERFSLILESASTNQTSMYLCASSLTLEKTQYFGPGTRLLVL.

This clonotype came up once. The chain couples TRBV6-2 or TRBV6-3 to TRBJ2-4; TRBD1 or TRBD2 may be the D gene (5 bases each). With the DNA end fitting TRBJ2-7 better, the J assignment may be wrong. Germline V gene lookup returns CDR1 MNHEY and CDR2 SVGEGT. The CDR3 spans 14 residues. The CDR3 here is CASRFSRGPHEQYF. CDR3 in DNA: TGTGCCAGCAGGTTCTCCCGGGGCCCTCACGAGCAGTACTTC.

There are many counts of this clonotype. This may stem from a read error, because a much larger clone lies one nucleotide away. The chain couples TRBV7-3 to TRBJ2-5; 12 nucleotides line up with TRBD1. After removal of 0 bases from V and 11 bases from J, the junction contained 16 bases not matched to a gene. The CDR3 runs 18 residues. Germline V lookup: CDR1 SGHTA, CDR2 FQGTGA. The CDR3 loop reads CASSLTGTGGSTGNEQYF. As DNA, the CDR3 is TGTGCCAGCAGCTTAACAGGGACAGGGGGCTCTACTGGCAATGAGCAGTACTTC.

A few counts support this clonotype. The J gene is TRBJ1-2, the V gene TRBV4-1; D is ambiguous. Per the germline V gene, CDR1 is MGHRA and CDR2 is YSYEKL. V lost 0 bases, J lost 8 bases, and 16 bases lay in between. CDR3 length: 15 residues. DNA for the CDR3: TGCGCCAGCAGCCAAGACTGGACGGGCACTGGAGGCTACACCTTC. As protein: CASSQDWTGTGGYTF.

This clonotype was detected ten times or more. The chain joins TRBV6-2 or TRBV6-3 to TRBJ1-6, with 9 bases aligning to TRBD1. The J segment lost 5 bases and the V segment lost 2 bases, leaving 7 bases of the junction unmatched. Germline V gene lookup returns CDR1 MNHEY and CDR2 SVGEGT. This CDR3 region has 17 residues. CDR3 amino acids: CASSYATGGADNSPLHF. CDR3 bases: TGTGCCAGCAGTTACGCCACAGGGGGCGCCGATAATTCACCCCTCCACTTT.

This clonotype was observed at least ten times. The chain joins TRBV28 to TRBJ2-7, with 8 positions matching TRBD1. The CDR3 covers 15 residues. Germline V gives CDR1 MDHEN, CDR2 SYDVKM. V shed 3 bases, J shed 2 bases, and the junction held 6 bases outside the gene matches. CDR3 sequence reads: CASSFGTGFTYEQYF. CDR3 sequence (DNA): TGTGCCAGCAGTTTTGGGACAGGATTCACCTACGAGCAGTACTTC.

There are a few counts of this clonotype. The chain carries TRBV19 and TRBJ2-1; TRBD1 is a possible D gene (6 bases). The V end lost 5 bases, the J end lost 3 bases, and 17 bases lay between the germline ends. The CDR3 runs 16 residues. The germline V gene encodes CDR1 LNHDA and CDR2 SQIVND (reference sequence). The CDR3: CASSENFRGYYNEQFF. CDR3 in DNA: TGTGCCAGTAGTGAGAATTTTAGGGGGTACTACAATGAGCAGTTCTTC.

The rearrangement links TRBV6-6 to TRBJ2-3; 9 nucleotides match TRBD2. Germline CDR1 reads MNHNY; CDR2 reads SVGAGI (reference sequence). V lost 2 bases and J lost 1; bases outside the gene matches: 4. The CDR3 runs 16 residues. CDR3 bases: TGTGCCAGCAGTTACAGGACTAGCGTTGGCACAGATACGCAGTATTTT. As protein: CASSYRTSVGTDTQYF.

The chain uses TRBV25-1 and TRBJ1-1; TRBD1 aligns across 8 bases. The CDR3 is made up of 14 amino acids. In germline, CDR1 is MGHDK, CDR2 SYGVNS. V lost 3 bases, J lost 1 base, and 1 base stayed unmatched. CDR3 coding DNA: TGTGCCAGCAGTGAGACAGGGGAGAACACTGAAGCTTTCTTT. Translated: CASSETGENTEAFF. Supplemented by reference TRBV25-1 and TRBJ1-1, the full variable domain reads EADIYQTPRYLVIGTGKKITLECSQTMGHDKMYWYQQDPGMELHLIHYSYGVNSTEKGDLSSESTVSRIRTEHFPLTLESARPSHTSQYLCASSETGENTEAFFGQGTRLTVV.

This sequence joins TRBV10-1 and TRBJ1-1; 8 nucleotides align to TRBD1. V gave up 2 bases and J gave up 10 bases; unmatched junction bases: 3. The CDR3 loop spans 12 amino acids. Germline V gives CDR1 WNHNN, CDR2 SYGVQD (reference sequence). CDR3 coding DNA: TGCGCCAGCAGTGAGGGACAGGGCGCAGCTTTCTTT. This codes for CASSEGQGAAFF.

Many counts were recorded for this clonotype. The chain employs TRBV20-1 and TRBJ1-5; 10 positions match TRBD1. V shed 0 bases and J 4 bases; nucleotides not matched to a gene: 3. Germline V gene data show CDR1 as DFQATT and CDR2 as SNEGSKA (reference sequence). The CDR3 is made up of 15 amino acids. CDR3 residues: CSARDWGQGNQPQHF. In nucleotides, the CDR3 is TGCAGTGCTAGAGATTGGGGACAGGGGAATCAGCCCCAGCATTTT.

This clonotype was seen repeatedly, ten times or more. The chain employs TRBV20-1 and TRBJ2-3, with 9 bases lining up with TRBD2. CDR1 DFQATT and CDR2 SNEGSKA come from the germline V gene (reference sequence). Trimming removed 0 bases from V and 1 base from J; junction bases left unmatched: 8. CDR3 size: 17 residues. The CDR3 region has the DNA TGCAGTGCTAGAGAACCCCCTAGCGGGGTGCGCACAGATACGCAGTATTTT. It encodes CSAREPPSGVRTDTQYF.

A note on this clonotype: At one end, the junction sequence differs from germline, possibly due to a read error. The chain couples TRBV20-1 to TRBJ2-6, with TRBD1 matching 7 bases. Germline V gene lookup returns CDR1 DFQATT and CDR2 SNEGSKA (reference sequence). This CDR3 is built from 14 residues. CDR3 loop: CSVTGVRGANVRTF. In DNA, the CDR3 is TGCAGTGTTACAGGGGTTCGTGGGGCCAACGTCCGGACTTTC.

The table lists this clonotype with a few counts. CDR3 loop: CSAEGNTEAFF. CDR3 nucleotides: TGCAGTGCTGAGGGGAACACTGAAGCTTTCTTT. The rearrangement uses TRBV20-1 and TRBJ1-1; no definite D call. The CDR3 has 11 amino acids. The germline CDR1 and CDR2 sequences are DFQATT and SNEGSKA (reference sequence). Trimming removed 5 bases from V and 1 base from J, with 5 bases in between.

A word on this clonotype: A read error may be the cause here, since a much bigger clone is one base away. This rearrangement joins TRBV7-9 to TRBJ1-1; D not certain. Looked up from germline, CDR1 is SEHNR and CDR2 is FQNEAQ (reference sequence). V was clipped by 5 bases and J by 4 bases, with 14 bases between them. The CDR3 consists of 14 residues. CDR3: CASSPMGWSTEAFF. The CDR3 coding sequence is TGTGCCAGCAGCCCCATGGGGTGGAGCACTGAAGCTTTCTTT.

Comment on this clonotype: Being one base from a much bigger clone, this may be a read error. This chain joins TRBV10-3 and TRBJ2-1; 10 nucleotides match TRBD2. The V and J ends lost 6 bases and 6 bases, in that order; junction bases with no gene match: 5. Germline CDR1 reads ENHRY; CDR2 reads SYGVKD. This CDR3 comprises 14 residues. DNA of the CDR3: TGTGCCATCAGGGCTAGCGGGGGAAGCAATGAGCAGTTCTTC. Translated: CAIRASGGSNEQFF.

This clonotype occurred a few times. The V gene is TRBV5-1, the J gene TRBJ1-2, with 10 positions matching TRBD1. Per germline, CDR1 SGHRS and CDR2 YFSETQ. The V gene end was trimmed by 4 bases and the J gene end by 8 bases; junction bases not matched to a gene: 11. The CDR3 contains 15 residues. The CDR3 DNA sequence: TGCGCCAGCAGCGAAGGACTGGGGGACAGGGGCGGCTACACCTTC. Its translation: CASSEGLGDRGGYTF.

CDR3 coding DNA: TGTGCCACCCTCGGACAGGGGGCGGTCGGGGAGCTGTTTTTT. Its translation is CATLGQGAVGELFF. The V and J genes are TRBV27 and TRBJ2-2, with 11 bases matching TRBD1. The length of the CDR3 is 14 residues. Germline values: CDR1 MNHEY, CDR2 SMNVEV (reference sequence). V trimming: 10 bases; J trimming: 7 bases; junction bases outside the gene matches: 8.

In its sample, this clonotype was seen a few times. The J gene is TRBJ2-1, the V gene TRBV5-1; a possible D gene is TRBD2 (5 bases). The J call is uncertain, as TRBJ2-7 better fits the DNA end. The CDR3 spans 13 residues. Germline values: CDR1 SGHRS, CDR2 YFSETQ. CDR3 sequence: CASSGSSYNEQYF. DNA of the CDR3: TGCGCCAGCAGCGGGAGCTCCTACAATGAGCAGTACTTC.

In its sample, this clonotype was seen many times. The V and J genes are TRBV6-5 and TRBJ2-1; 11 bases map to TRBD2. V was pared by 9 bases and J by 0 bases, with 4 bases of the junction left unmatched. CDR3 length equals 15 residues. Germline assignment: CDR1 MNHEY and CDR2 SVGAGI. The CDR3: CASSSGGASYNEQFF. The DNA of the CDR3 is TGTGCCAGTAGTAGCGGGGGGGCCTCCTACAATGAGCAGTTCTTC.

On this clonotype: As the CDR3 is not closed by the conserved phenylalanine or tryptophan, this likely results from a read error. This chain joins TRBV9 and TRBJ2-3, with 8 nucleotides matching TRBD2. V lost 0 bases, J lost 2 bases, and 5 bases stayed unmatched. The CDR3 has 16 residues. Germline loops: CDR1 SGDLS, CDR2 YYNGEE. The CDR3 DNA follows: TGTGCCAGCAGCGTAGGCACGGGGGGGCCCACAGATACGCAGTATTTG. It translates to CASSVGTGGPTDTQYL.

This clonotype was picked up one time. One end of the junction is discordant with germline, which a read error may explain. The chain carries TRBV10-3 and TRBJ1-2; D call uncertain. Germline CDR1 reads ENHRY; CDR2 reads SYGVKD. The CDR3 runs to 12 residues. CDR3 DNA sequence: TGTGCCGTCAGTGAGTCGGGCGGTGGCTACACCTTC. This sequence encodes CAVSESGGGYTF.

This clonotype was observed once. A read error may explain this, as a much larger clone is one base away. J is TRBJ2-3 and V is TRBV20-1; D gene uncertain. CDR1 DFQATT and CDR2 SNEGSKA come from the germline V gene (reference sequence). The CDR3 is 14 residues long. The CDR3, as DNA: TGCAGTGCTACCCTAACGGCCTCCACAGATACGCCGTATTTT. As protein: CSATLTASTDTPYF.

The chain recombines TRBV2 with TRBJ1-6; 10 bases are a match to TRBD1. Germline CDR1 and CDR2: SNHLY and FYNNEI. V lost 6 bases to trimming and J lost 8 bases; unmatched junction nucleotides: 13. CDR3 size: 17 residues. The CDR3 loop is CASRKGRIGTGDSPLHF. The CDR3 coding sequence is TGTGCCAGCAGGAAAGGGAGGATCGGGACAGGGGATTCACCCCTCCACTTT.

This clonotype has ten or more counts. V usage is TRBV15 and J usage is TRBJ2-1; weak D call: TRBD1 (5 bases). V dropped 2 bases and J dropped 10 bases, with 18 bases sitting between them. Germline-derived CDR1 and CDR2 are LNHNV and YYDKDF (reference sequence). This CDR3 comprises 15 residues. The CDR3: CATSRPRANAREQFF. The CDR3 region has the DNA TGTGCCACCAGCAGACCCAGGGCAAATGCGCGGGAGCAGTTCTTC.